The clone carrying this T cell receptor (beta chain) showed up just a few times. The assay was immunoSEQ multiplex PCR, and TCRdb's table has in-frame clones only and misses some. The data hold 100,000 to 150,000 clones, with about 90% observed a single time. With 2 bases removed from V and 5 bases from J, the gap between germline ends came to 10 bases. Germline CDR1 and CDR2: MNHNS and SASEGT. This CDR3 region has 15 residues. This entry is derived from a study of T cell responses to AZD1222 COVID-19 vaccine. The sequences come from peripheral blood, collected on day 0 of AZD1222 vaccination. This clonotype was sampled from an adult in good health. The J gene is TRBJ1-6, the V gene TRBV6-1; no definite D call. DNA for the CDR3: TGTGCCAGCAGTGAAAAAGGCCGGGATAATTCACCCCTCCACTTT. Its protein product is CASSEKGRDNSPLHF.